What follows are 25 T cell receptor beta chains derived from one specimen sequenced in a study of T-cell reconstitution after alpha-beta-depleted transplantation in children. As it was prepared, the TCRbeta library received unique molecular identifiers. TCRdb itself ran the PCR reads through MiXCR, one entry per CDR3 protein. The table lists 500,000 or so distinct CDR3 sequences, about 33% of them singletons. Sequenced here: PBMCs from the stem cell graft donor, sampled from the stem cell graft. These receptors were collected from a human donor who donated a stem cell graft to a child with aplastic anemia.

In this sample, this clonotype turned up a few times. The chain's CDR3 is CASSLARGGSYEQYF. As DNA, the CDR3 is TGTGCCAGCAGTTTAGCGCGGGGGGGCTCCTACGAGCAGTACTTC. The chain uses TRBV12-3 or TRBV12-4 and TRBJ2-7; 9 bases fit TRBD2. V was clipped by 0 bases and J by 0 bases; unmatched bases: 0. There are 15 residues in the CDR3.

J is TRBJ2-7 and V is TRBV7-2; no clear D gene. The V and J ends lost 6 bases and 2 bases respectively, with 14 bases between them. CDR3 length: 14 amino acids. CDR1 is SGHTA, CDR2 FQGNSA, per germline. The CDR3 sequence is CASSSAIGTYEQYV. The CDR3 coding sequence is TGTGCCAGCAGTTCAGCCATCGGAACCTACGAGCAGTACGTC.

The chain is built from TRBV9 and TRBJ2-1; 12 positions match TRBD1. V shed 6 bases, J shed 15 bases, and the junction held 13 bases outside the gene matches. CDR3 length: 14 amino acids. Germline loops: CDR1 SGDLS, CDR2 YYNGEE. The CDR3 DNA sequence: TGTGCCAGCATCGGGACCCGGGACAGGGGGCTGGGGTTCTTC. It is translated as CASIGTRDRGLGFF.

The sample holds a few counts of this clonotype. This chain links TRBV12-3 or TRBV12-4 with TRBJ2-1; no clear D. Trimming removed 3 bases from V and 0 bases from J, with 9 bases in between. This CDR3 is 15 amino acids long. CDR3 nucleotides: TGTGCCAGCAGTTTTTTACCGAACTCCTACAATGAGCAGTTCTTC. Its protein is CASSFLPNSYNEQFF.

This chain links TRBV10-3 with TRBJ2-7; the D is unclear. The ends were cut back, 2 bases at V and 6 bases at J, with 8 bases in the middle. Germline assignment: CDR1 ENHRY and CDR2 SYGVKD. The CDR3 consists of 12 residues. CDR3 protein: CAISEKLGEQYV. CDR3 in DNA: TGTGCCATCAGTGAGAAGCTGGGCGAGCAGTACGTC.

The CDR3 region has the DNA TGTGCCAGCAGACCTGGACTAGGAACAGATACGCAGTATTTT. Translating gives CASRPGLGTDTQYF. The chain carries TRBV7-2 and TRBJ2-3, with 7 bases that match TRBD2. V lost 6 bases and J lost 3; bases outside the gene matches: 6. Germline CDR1 is SGHTA and CDR2 is FQGNSA. The CDR3 has 14 amino acids.

The V and J genes are TRBV5-6 and TRBJ1-1; maybe TRBD1 (5 bases). Trimming shortened V by 2 bases and J by 3 bases, and 11 bases separated the two germline ends. The V gene's germline CDR1 is SGHDT and CDR2 YYEEEE. There are 14 residues in the CDR3. The CDR3 DNA is TGTGCCAGCAGCTTTGGAGGGGCGGACACTGAAGCTTTCTTT. Translated, it gives CASSFGGADTEAFF.

This clonotype was counted only a few times. This rearrangement joins TRBV16 to TRBJ1-1; no reliable D call. The CDR3 totals 15 residues. The V gene lost 0 bases and the J gene lost 1 base, with 9 bases spanning the gap. Germline CDR1 and CDR2: KGHSY and FQNENV. The CDR3 coding sequence is TGTGCCAGCAGCCAATCCCCAGCCACGAACACTGAAGCTTTCTTT. Protein: CASSQSPATNTEAFF.

This clonotype was counted only a few times. This chain joins TRBV25-1 and TRBJ2-1, with a possible D match to TRBD1 (6 bases). The CDR3 sequence is 13 residues long. V lost 4 bases to trimming and J lost 8 bases, with 12 bases between them. In germline, CDR1 is MGHDK, CDR2 SYGVNS. This CDR3 is CASSGSTGYEQFF. CDR3 in DNA: TGTGCCAGCAGTGGGTCGACAGGCTATGAGCAGTTCTTC.

This clonotype has just a few counts. The V and J genes are TRBV20-1 and TRBJ2-7, with a tentative D call TRBD2 (6 bases). There are 15 residues in the CDR3. The germline V gene has CDR1 DFQATT and CDR2 SNEGSKA (reference sequence). The ends were cut back, 5 bases at V and 1 base at J, with 18 bases in the middle. This CDR3 is CSAYGEAGASYEQYF. CDR3 nucleotide sequence: TGCAGTGCTTATGGGGAGGCGGGTGCATCCTACGAGCAGTACTTC.

This clonotype has only a few counts. The CDR3 loop reads CASSYFGTSGKGSYEQYF. The CDR3 DNA follows: TGTGCCAGCAGTTACTTTGGGACTAGCGGGAAGGGCTCCTACGAGCAGTACTTC. J is TRBJ2-7 and V is TRBV6-5, with 13 bases matching TRBD2. After removal of 1 base from V and 0 bases from J, the junction contained 6 bases not matched to a gene. Per the germline V gene, CDR1 is MNHEY and CDR2 is SVGAGI. The CDR3 is 18 residues long.

This clonotype was detected a few times. The chain employs TRBV12-3 or TRBV12-4 and TRBJ2-1; the match to TRBD2 covers 11 bases. Unmatched junction bases numbered 10, after V lost 6 bases and J lost 9 bases. CDR3 length: 15 amino acids. CDR3 DNA sequence: TGTGCCAGCAGCTATACTAGCGGGAGAGCTCCTGAGCAGTTCTTC. Translation: CASSYTSGRAPEQFF.

This clonotype was detected many times. The V call is TRBV16, the J call TRBJ1-6, with D unclear. CDR1 KGHSY and CDR2 FQNENV come from the germline V gene. This CDR3 has 12 amino acids. Trimming pared 0 bases from V and 10 bases from J, leaving 4 bases between. CDR3 sequence: CASSQSKSPLHF. CDR3 bases: TGTGCCAGCAGCCAATCTAAATCACCCCTCCACTTT. Combining the CDR3 with reference TRBV16 and TRBJ1-6 gives the whole variable domain GEEVAQTPKHLVRGEGQKAKLYCAPIKGHSYVFWYQQVLKNEFKFLISFQNENVFDETGMPKERFSAKCLPNSPCSLEIQATKLEDSAVYFCASSQSKSPLHFGNGTRLTVT.

The chain links TRBV20-1 to TRBJ2-1; 11 positions agree with TRBD1. This CDR3 has 15 amino acids. V dropped 1 base and J dropped 5; count of bases not matched to a gene: 4. Germline assignment: CDR1 DFQATT and CDR2 SNEGSKA (reference sequence). The CDR3 DNA reads as TGCAGTGCTAGAGGGGGGACAGGGGGGAACAATGAGCAGTTCTTC. As protein: CSARGGTGGNNEQFF.

This clonotype was found a few times. The chain has TRBV20-1 and TRBJ1-4; D is ambiguous. Trimming stripped 0 bases from V and 4 bases from J, with 9 bases between. CDR3 length equals 14 residues. Germline V gives CDR1 DFQATT, CDR2 SNEGSKA (reference sequence). CDR3 DNA sequence: TGCAGTGCTAGAGATCCCAGCCTTAATGAAAAACTGTTTTTT. Protein product: CSARDPSLNEKLFF.

The rearrangement links TRBV18 to TRBJ2-1; 9 bases match TRBD2. The CDR3 consists of 15 residues. Germline lookup yields CDR1 KGHSH and CDR2 LQKENI. V lost 5 bases, J lost 9 bases, and 11 bases stayed unmatched. For the CDR3, the DNA is TGTGCCAGCTCATCTTTAGCGGGAGAAAAAAGTGAGCAGTTCTTC. It encodes CASSSLAGEKSEQFF.

The CDR3 DNA reads as TGCGCCAGCAGCTTGGGGACTAGCGGGCCTGAGAATGAGCAGTTCTTC. Residues: CASSLGTSGPENEQFF. V gene TRBV5-1 combines with J gene TRBJ2-1; 11 bases map to TRBD2. With V trimmed by 0 bases and J by 7 bases, 6 bases remained unmatched. The CDR3 sequence is 16 residues long. Germline V gene data show CDR1 as SGHRS and CDR2 as YFSETQ.

This clonotype has just a few counts. The chain recombines TRBV29-1 with TRBJ1-2; no clear D gene. The CDR3 has 13 amino acids. V was pared by 4 bases and J by 6 bases, with 15 bases between. Germline V gives CDR1 SQVTM, CDR2 ANQGSEA. The DNA of the CDR3 is TGCAGCGTTGGTTGGGCCGGGTGGGATGGCTACACCTTC. Its protein product is CSVGWAGWDGYTF.

This clonotype was picked up many times. The V gene is TRBV12-3 or TRBV12-4, the J gene TRBJ1-6; 7 bases fit TRBD1. V shed 6 bases and J 7 bases; nucleotides not matched to a gene: 9. The CDR3 spans 15 residues. In DNA, the CDR3 is TGTGCCAGCAGGATCTTACAGGGGCGAAATTCACCCCTCCACTTT. Its translation is CASRILQGRNSPLHF.

This clonotype was counted between two and nine times. The rearrangement links TRBV20-1 to TRBJ1-3; TRBD1 matches 11 bases. V shed 5 bases, J shed 2 bases, and the junction held 2 bases outside the gene matches. Per the germline V gene, CDR1 is DFQATT and CDR2 is SNEGSKA (reference sequence). This CDR3 comprises 14 residues. The CDR3 reads CSAGDRGTGNTIYF. The CDR3 coding sequence is TGCAGTGCTGGGGACAGGGGGACTGGAAACACCATATATTTT.

This chain joins TRBV3-1 and TRBJ2-2; maybe TRBD1 (6 bases). The V gene lost 4 bases and the J gene lost 3 bases, with 9 bases spanning the gap. The germline gives CDR1 LGHDT, CDR2 YNNKEL (reference sequence). This CDR3 region has 14 residues. This CDR3 is CASSRKGDTGELFF. CDR3 in DNA: TGTGCCAGCAGCCGTAAGGGGGACACCGGGGAGCTGTTTTTT.

This clonotype has a single count. The chain employs TRBV6-5 and TRBJ2-1, with TRBD2 identical over 11 bases. Trimming at V came to 5 bases and at J to 8 bases, leaving 5 bases not matched to a gene. The CDR3 loop spans 14 amino acids. The germline V gene encodes CDR1 MNHEY and CDR2 SVGAGI. The CDR3 DNA reads TGTGCCAGCAGTACTAGCGGGAGTTTGGATGAGCAGTTCTTC. Encoded protein: CASSTSGSLDEQFF.

The CDR3 sequence is CASSLALGVTDTQYF. Here the CDR3 DNA reads TGTGCCAGCAGCTTAGCGCTTGGGGTCACAGATACGCAGTATTTT. The chain joins TRBV7-2 to TRBJ2-3, with D unclear. From germline, CDR1 is SGHTA and CDR2 FQGNSA. Trimming took 0 bases from V and 2 from J, leaving 9 bases between them. This CDR3 has 15 residues.

The V and J genes are TRBV20-1 and TRBJ1-1, with D possibly being TRBD1 (5 bases). CDR3 size: 12 residues. CDR1 and CDR2 from the germline V gene are DFQATT and SNEGSKA (reference sequence). V was pared by 6 bases and J by 1 base, with 9 bases between. The CDR3 is CSALTANTEAFF. For the CDR3, the DNA is TGCAGTGCATTGACAGCGAACACTGAAGCTTTCTTT.

The CDR3 reads CASSPHGTGTYEQYF. CDR3 DNA: TGTGCCAGCAGCCCCCATGGGACAGGGACCTACGAGCAGTACTTC. This rearrangement joins TRBV7-2 to TRBJ2-7; TRBD1 agrees at 9 bases. The CDR3 length is 15 residues. With V trimmed by 5 bases and J by 2 bases, 7 bases remained unmatched. CDR1 is SGHTA, CDR2 FQGNSA, per germline.